This T cell receptor (beta chain) emerged from a study of blood T cell repertoires in COVID-19. About the research overall: Acute-phase and convalescent COVID-19 samples originated in the United States, Italy and Spain. PBMCs, B-cell-depleted T cells, or T cells provided the cDNA or gDNA that made up the material.

The V end was cut by 3 bases, the J end by 5 bases, with 13 bases between. The germline V gene encodes CDR1 LGHDT and CDR2 YNNKEL (reference sequence). The length of the CDR3 is 14 residues. Some clones are missing from TCRdb's copy, which holds only in-frame ones; the method was immunoSEQ multiplex PCR. The sample holds over 400,000 clones, approximately 88% seen once. This receptor was identified in a woman in her forties or fifties with COVID-19, enrolled during active disease. Sequences were obtained from peripheral blood. This chain joins TRBV3-1 (or the pseudogene TRBV3-2) and TRBJ1-1, with a possible D match to TRBD1 (6 bases). CDR3 sequence (DNA): TGTGCCAGCAGCCAGGTACACAGGGCAACTGAAGCTTTCTTT. It is translated as CASSQVHRATEAFF.